A selection of T cell receptor beta chains follows, all from one sample in a study of shared clonotypes between healthy human individuals. Profiling relied on immunoSEQ multiplex PCR, and the TCRdb table lists in-frame clones only, not all of them. This repertoire shows approximately 940,000 clones, around 80% found once; its top ten account for approximately 1.5%. Sequenced material: memory CD4+ T cells sorted from blood. These receptors came from a young man in good health. CDR3s include the opening cysteine and the closing phenylalanine or tryptophan. Where a row states a size, it is once, few, many or the class of an expanded clone; other rows omit it.

clone_size v_call cdr3_aa
. TRBV5-1 CASSSRGNTEAFF
few TRBV13 CASSFGDSGTYEQYF
. TRBV12-5 CASGLVGRGGSYEQYF
. TRBV7-2 CASSLELARSYNEQFF
. TRBV10-3 CAISGTGETQYF
. TRBV2 CASSEIYEQYF
. TRBV6-5 CASQGALSAKAFF
few TRBV10-3 CAISARGPVNEQFF
. TRBV7-9 CASSLGPQGGYGYTF
. TRBV7-7 CASSVTLGTGNPPGSGNTIYF
. TRBV28 CATRGEPYNEQFF
. TRBV4-1 CASSQEGPEAFF
. TRBV2 CASTRSRNKQETQYF
. TRBV7-9 CASSLSPRTGGNTEAFF
. TRBV6-1 CASRILLVTEAFF
. TRBV6-5 CASSSGGSGNTIYF
. TRBV5-6 CASSPGSPSYEQYF
. TRBV6-5 CASSQGRRGQFF
few TRBV19 CASSKARTDTQYF
. TRBV18 CASSPPKGPGAATNEKLFF
. TRBV15 CATSRGTGRDSPLHF
. TRBV7-9 CASSLLGGNTEAFF
. TRBV5-6 CASSLDRSGNTIYF
few TRBV11-2 CASSLVSADTQYF
. TRBV14 CASSPGQGAGELFF
. TRBV10-3 CAISESGGGEKLFF
few TRBV5-1 CASSLEPLFYGYTF
. TRBV18 CASSGTGGQGNTEAFF
. TRBV9 CASSVAEQGPPIDEQFF
few TRBV7-2 CASSPTGGTNYGYTF
. TRBV19 CASSPTAGTGGQPQHF
. TRBV2 CARGTSGKISTDTQYF
once TRBV5-1 CASSSWTGETQYF
. TRBV7-2 CASSPAGEGGGYTF
. TRBV5-1 CASGTGTSGGTGYF
. TRBV5-6 CASSTNRLDTQYF
. TRBV13 CASSFSRPGGRETQYF
few TRBV7-6 CASSLGPLRSEQYF
. TRBV30 CAWSVQGAGGNTGELFF
. TRBV11-2 CASSRIAGVANIQYF
few TRBV12-5 CASGLGQGSNEQFF
. TRBV5-1 CASRSGESNYGYTF
. TRBV7-2 CASSLVANQPQHF
. TRBV14 CASSARDKRGTEAFF
. TRBV4-3 CASSQDSKQGYTGELFF
. TRBV25-1 CASSFGQGRPFF
. TRBV19 CASSGRPRYQETQYF
. TRBV6-1 CASSKGQGYGYTF
. TRBV29-1 CSVVSPAGAKNIQYF
. TRBV27 CASSLRAKNIQYF
. TRBV7-9 CASSFPGTKQETQYF
. TRBV30 CAWSGTGLQETQYF
. TRBV7-2 CASSSIAGGNYNEQFF
once TRBV11-2 CASSYPGGGKAFF
few TRBV27 CASSLTPGQGNYGYTF
. TRBV23-1 CAPRRLAGANTGELFF
. TRBV20-1 CSAPKYGYTF